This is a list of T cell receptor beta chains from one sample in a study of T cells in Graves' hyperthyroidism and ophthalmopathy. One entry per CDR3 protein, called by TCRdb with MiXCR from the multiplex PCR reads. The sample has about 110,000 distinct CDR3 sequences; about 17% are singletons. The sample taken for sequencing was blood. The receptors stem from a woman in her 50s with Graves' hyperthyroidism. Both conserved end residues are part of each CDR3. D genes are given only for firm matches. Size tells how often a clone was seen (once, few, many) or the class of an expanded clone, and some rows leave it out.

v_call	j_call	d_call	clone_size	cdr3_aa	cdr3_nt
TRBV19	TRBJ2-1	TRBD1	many	CASSIGTGSLDEQFF	TGTGCCAGTAGTATCGGGACAGGGTCCCTTGATGAGCAGTTCTTC
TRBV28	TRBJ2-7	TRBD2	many	CASKPTGTRKGSEQYF	TGTGCCAGCAAACCTACCGGGACTAGGAAAGGTTCCGAGCAGTACTTC
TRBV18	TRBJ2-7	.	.	CASSPKGYEQYF	TGTGCCAGCTCACCAAAGGGTTACGAGCAGTACTTC
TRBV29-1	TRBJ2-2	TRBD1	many	CSVDGQGGGELFF	TGCAGCGTTGACGGACAGGGTGGCGGGGAGCTGTTTTTT
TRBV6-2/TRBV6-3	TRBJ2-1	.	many	CASSYGRENEQFF	TGTGCCAGCAGTTATGGCCGTGAGAATGAGCAGTTCTTC
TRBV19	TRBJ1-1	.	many	CASSIPPDTEAFF	TGTGCCAGTAGTATCCCCCCCGACACTGAAGCTTTCTTT
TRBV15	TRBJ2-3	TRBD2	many	CATSRALAGVIDTQYF	TGTGCCACCAGCAGAGCGTTAGCGGGAGTGATCGATACGCAGTATTTT
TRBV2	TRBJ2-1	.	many	CASSLEVGEQFF	TGTGCCAGCAGTCTAGAGGTGGGTGAGCAGTTCTTC
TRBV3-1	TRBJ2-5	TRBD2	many	CASSQVGGGTQYF	TGTGCCAGCAGCCAAGTTGGGGGGGGGACCCAGTACTTC
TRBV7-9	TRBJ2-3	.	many	CASSPVGTGGARTDTQYF	TGTGCCAGCAGCCCCGTTGGGACCGGGGGCGCGCGCACAGATACGCAGTATTTT